This T cell receptor (beta chain) stems from a study of cytomegalovirus exposure and HLA in healthy donors. General observations from the study: The authors judged a highly shared variant cluster likely a sequencing artifact. Later analysis revealed greater clonal expansion in HLA-associated TCR beta chains than in equally common others. Later, an analysis found that common viral pathogens appeared to be linked with several of the most significant clusters.

Points on this clone: Antigen: not known.

With 60 Vbeta and 13 Jbeta primers, the PCR was carried out. Method: immunoSEQ multiplex PCR; TCRdb's copy keeps in-frame clones and lacks some. The table has some 160,000 clones, about 86% seen once. This CDR3 has 14 amino acids. V lost 3 bases and J lost 10; bases outside the gene matches: 8. The germline gives CDR1 SGHAT, CDR2 FQNNGV. The clonotype originates from a woman younger than 35 in good health and CMV-seronegative. Material: PBMCs. V and J are TRBV11-2 and TRBJ2-1; 8 bases are shared with TRBD2. The CDR3 bases are TGTGCCAGCAGCTTTAACGGGAGGGCCAAAGAGCAGTTCTTC. It codes for CASSFNGRAKEQFF.